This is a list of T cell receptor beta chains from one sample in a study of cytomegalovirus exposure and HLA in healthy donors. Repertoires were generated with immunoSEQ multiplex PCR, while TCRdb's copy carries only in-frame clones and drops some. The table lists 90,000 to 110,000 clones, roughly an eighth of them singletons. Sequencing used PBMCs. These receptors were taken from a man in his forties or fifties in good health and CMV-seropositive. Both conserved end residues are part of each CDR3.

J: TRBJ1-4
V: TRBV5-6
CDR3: CASSLVGPAGNEKLFF

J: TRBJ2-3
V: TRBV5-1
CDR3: CASSLGLAGLSTDTQYF

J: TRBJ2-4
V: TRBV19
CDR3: CASSMAFDIQYF

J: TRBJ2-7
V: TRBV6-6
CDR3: CASSYLGQGWNEQYF

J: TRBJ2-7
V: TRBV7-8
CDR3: CASSPFGTGSYEQYF

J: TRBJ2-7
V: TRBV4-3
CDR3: CASSHTTSGSYEQYF

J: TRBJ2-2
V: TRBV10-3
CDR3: CAISPPSTGELFF

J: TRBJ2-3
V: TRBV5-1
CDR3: CASREQGADTQYF

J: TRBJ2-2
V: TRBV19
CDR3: CASRRLAGTGELFF

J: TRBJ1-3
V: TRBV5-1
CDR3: CASRRGQVAGNTIYF

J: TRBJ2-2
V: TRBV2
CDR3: CASSVNGPANTGELFF

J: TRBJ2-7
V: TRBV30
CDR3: CAWSALTYEQYF

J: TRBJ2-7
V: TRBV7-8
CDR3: CASSLGGGWEQYF

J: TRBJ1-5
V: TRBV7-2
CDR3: CASSPWGDQPQHF

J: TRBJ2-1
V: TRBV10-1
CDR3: CASSAFTGGNEQFF

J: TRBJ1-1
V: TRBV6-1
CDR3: CASSEIQNTEAFF

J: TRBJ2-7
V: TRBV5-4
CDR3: CASRSDSGTSVYEQYF

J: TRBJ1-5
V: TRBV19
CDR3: CASTHRDRGFHQPQHF

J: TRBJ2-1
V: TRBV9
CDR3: CASSGPGLDSYNEQFF

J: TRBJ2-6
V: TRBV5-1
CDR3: CASSPRDRPFSGANVLTF

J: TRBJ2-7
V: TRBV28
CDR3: CASSGRTGIRVGQYF

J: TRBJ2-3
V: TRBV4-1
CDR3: CASSYSPPRTSVTDTQYF

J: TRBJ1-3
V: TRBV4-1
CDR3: CASSQALGGAGNTIYF

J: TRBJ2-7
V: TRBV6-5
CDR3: CASSYSGQVYEQYF

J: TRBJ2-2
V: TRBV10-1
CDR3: CASSSSGSNTGELFF

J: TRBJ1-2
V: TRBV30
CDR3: CAWRKMRGCYGYTF

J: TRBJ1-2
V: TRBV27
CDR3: CASSTGQGSNYGYTF

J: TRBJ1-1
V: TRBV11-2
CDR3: CASSPQQNTEAFF

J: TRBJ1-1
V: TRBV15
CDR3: CATSRDDPRGSTEAFF

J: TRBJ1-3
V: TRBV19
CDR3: CASTESAGGRYTIYF

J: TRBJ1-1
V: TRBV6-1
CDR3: CASSQGAATEAFF

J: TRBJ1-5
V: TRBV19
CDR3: CASMRTFHSNQPQHF

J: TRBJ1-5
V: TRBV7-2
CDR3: CASSPSNSGGPQHF

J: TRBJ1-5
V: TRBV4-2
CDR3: CASSPQMGNQPQHF

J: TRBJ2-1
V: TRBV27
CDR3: CASSSGKGFGEQFF

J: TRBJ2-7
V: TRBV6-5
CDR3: CASAAGGGYEQYF

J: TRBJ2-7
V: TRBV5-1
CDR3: CASSLGPGASYEQYF

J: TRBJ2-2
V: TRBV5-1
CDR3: CASSSPSGNTGELFF

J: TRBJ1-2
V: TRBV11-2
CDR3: CASSRDRTYGYTF

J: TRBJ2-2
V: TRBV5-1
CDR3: CASSLDRGDAGELFF

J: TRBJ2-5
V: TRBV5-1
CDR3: CASSFTGEETQYF

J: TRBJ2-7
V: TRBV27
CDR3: CASSRRIAGSYEQYF

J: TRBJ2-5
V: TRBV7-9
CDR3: CASSFRLAEQETQYF

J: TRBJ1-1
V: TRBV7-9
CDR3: CAPAQPLPQGTNTEAFF

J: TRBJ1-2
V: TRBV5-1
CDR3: CASTLPSGTGGYDGYTF

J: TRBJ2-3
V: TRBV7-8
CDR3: CASRAWGERSTDTQYF

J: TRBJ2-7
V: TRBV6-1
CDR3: CASSLRERDEQYF

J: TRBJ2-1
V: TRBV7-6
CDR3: CASSLTSSYNEQFF

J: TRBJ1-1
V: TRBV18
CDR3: CASSPLAKDTEAFF

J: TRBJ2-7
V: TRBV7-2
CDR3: CASSLGISGRYEQYF

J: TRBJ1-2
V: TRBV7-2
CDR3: CASSLAYQGNGGYTF

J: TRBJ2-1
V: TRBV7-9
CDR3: CASSEGLAGANEQFF

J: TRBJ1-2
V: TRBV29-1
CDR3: CSVVAGGYTF

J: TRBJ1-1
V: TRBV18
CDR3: CASSPPTGDRGTEAFF

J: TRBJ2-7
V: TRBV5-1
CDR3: CASSLLGGRAHEQYF